A single sample is the source of the 13 T cell receptor beta chains below, sequenced in a study of shared clonotypes between healthy human individuals. TCRdb's copy holds only in-frame clones and misses some; the assay was immunoSEQ multiplex PCR. The sample contains some 2.1 million clones, roughly 93% of which appear only once. Terminally differentiated effector memory CD45RA+ cells were left out of the naive CD8 fraction, which was CD45RO-negative and positively selected for CCR7. Sequenced: naive CD8+ T cells from PBMCs. The source is a man aged 18 to 35 in good health. Some clones in this sample may be carry-over from other donors' samples.

The chain employs TRBV6-5 and TRBJ2-5; 10 bases are shared with TRBD1. V lost 5 bases to trimming and J lost 4 bases; unmatched junction nucleotides: 7. Germline-derived CDR1 and CDR2 are MNHEY and SVGAGI. CDR3 length: 15 amino acids. The CDR3 is CASSPTRTGGETQYF. The CDR3 DNA reads TGTGCCAGCAGTCCGACACGGACAGGGGGAGAGACCCAGTACTTC.

The chain employs TRBV6-5 and TRBJ1-1; D is unclear. Germline CDR1 and CDR2: MNHEY and SVGAGI. Trimming removed 6 bases from V and 2 bases from J, with 10 bases in between. The CDR3 loop spans 13 amino acids. CDR3 region: CASRLGGNTEAFF. The CDR3 nucleotides are TGTGCCAGCAGGCTAGGTGGCAACACTGAAGCTTTCTTT.

On this clone itself: Other DNA sequences in the same sample also yield this CDR3. The chain uses TRBV6-5 and TRBJ2-7; 8 bases align to TRBD1. The ends lost 3 bases at V and 2 bases at J; junction bases unmatched: 9. The CDR3 sequence is 16 residues long. The germline V gene has CDR1 MNHEY and CDR2 SVGAGI. CDR3 amino acids: CASSYSTGQETYEQYF. The CDR3 region has the DNA TGTGCCAGCAGTTATTCAACGGGACAGGAGACCTACGAGCAGTACTTC.

The V gene is TRBV30, the J gene TRBJ1-3; possibly TRBD1 for D (6 bases). Trimming removed 5 bases from V and 6 bases from J, with 14 bases in between. Germline loops: CDR1 GTSNPN, CDR2 SVGIG (reference sequence). This CDR3 has 13 residues. CDR3 sequence reads: CAWGSGVTNTIYF. The CDR3 DNA sequence: TGTGCCTGGGGGTCAGGGGTGACAAACACCATATATTTT.

This rearrangement joins TRBV15 to TRBJ1-2; 12 positions agree with TRBD1. The V gene's germline CDR1 is LNHNV and CDR2 YYDKDF (reference sequence). Trimming took 2 bases from V and 8 from J; bases not matched to a gene: 6. CDR3 length equals 15 residues. The CDR3 sequence is CATSRSGTGGEGYTF. The CDR3 bases are TGTGCCACCAGCAGATCCGGGACAGGGGGCGAGGGCTACACCTTC.

V and J are TRBV28 and TRBJ2-7, with TRBD2 identical over 7 bases. CDR1 MDHEN and CDR2 SYDVKM come from the germline V gene. Trimming removed 3 bases from V and 4 bases from J; junction bases left unmatched: 9. The CDR3 spans 15 residues. The CDR3 loop is CASSFVASGAYEQYF. The CDR3 coding sequence is TGTGCCAGCAGTTTCGTGGCCAGCGGGGCGTACGAGCAGTACTTC.

The chain uses TRBV19 and TRBJ1-5; D is ambiguous. CDR3 length equals 14 residues. V lost 2 bases and J lost 0, with 5 bases in between. The germline V gene encodes CDR1 LNHDA and CDR2 SQIVND (reference sequence). This CDR3 reads CASSIKISNQPQHF. CDR3 nucleotides: TGTGCCAGTAGTATAAAGATTAGCAATCAGCCCCAGCATTTT. Using reference TRBV19 and TRBJ1-5 for the parts outside the CDR3, the full variable domain is DGGITQSPKYLFRKEGQNVTLSCEQNLNHDAMYWYRQDPGQGLRLIYYSQIVNDFQKGDIAEGYSVSREKKESFPLTVTSAQKNPTAFYLCASSIKISNQPQHFGDGTRLSIL.

In DNA form, the CDR3 reads TGTGCTAGTGCCCCGGGACTAGCGGGAGCCCCATACCAAGAGACCCAGTACTTC. Its translation: CASAPGLAGAPYQETQYF. The chain combines TRBV12-5 with TRBJ2-5, with 14 bases identical to TRBD2. CDR1 and CDR2 (germline): LGHNT, FRNRAP. Trimming at V came to 7 bases and at J to 0 bases, leaving 10 bases not matched to a gene. The CDR3 sequence is 18 residues long.

CDR3 sequence reads: CATSWTSGYNEQFF. The CDR3 DNA sequence: TGTGCCACCAGCTGGACTAGCGGGTACAATGAGCAGTTCTTC. The rearrangement joins TRBV15 to TRBJ2-1, with TRBD2 matching 11 bases. The CDR3 has 14 residues. CDR1 and CDR2 from the germline V gene are LNHNV and YYDKDF (reference sequence). The J segment lost 4 bases and the V segment lost 5 bases, leaving 1 base of the junction unmatched.

The chain employs TRBV6-5 and TRBJ2-6; possibly TRBD2 for D (6 bases). The germline V gene has CDR1 MNHEY and CDR2 SVGAGI. The CDR3 is made up of 15 amino acids. Trimming pared 8 bases from V and 0 bases from J, leaving 11 bases between. CDR3 DNA: TGTGCCAGCCGGGGGTGGGACTCTGGGGCCAACGTCCTGACTTTC. It specifies CASRGWDSGANVLTF.

The V gene is TRBV7-9, the J gene TRBJ2-7; no definite D call. The germline V gene has CDR1 SEHNR and CDR2 FQNEAQ (reference sequence). The V end was cut by 3 bases, the J end by 7 bases, with 7 bases between. The CDR3 loop spans 11 amino acids. CDR3 DNA: TGTGCCAGCAGCTTCGCAGAAGAGCAGTACTTC. This codes for CASSFAEEQYF.

This clone has just a few counts. The rearrangement uses TRBV7-9 and TRBJ1-1, with D uncertain. CDR1 SEHNR and CDR2 FQNEAQ come from the germline V gene (reference sequence). This CDR3 comprises 15 residues. Trimming cost V 5 bases and J 0 bases, with 13 bases left between them. The CDR3 coding sequence is TGTGCCAGCAGCACATCTCCTTCGGTGAACACTGAAGCTTTCTTT. This translates into CASSTSPSVNTEAFF.

The V and J genes are TRBV29-1 and TRBJ1-2; weak D call: TRBD1 (6 bases). Between the trimmed V and J ends, which lost 3 bases and 2 bases, there was a span of 13 bases. Germline CDR1 and CDR2: SQVTM and ANQGSEA. The CDR3 totals 14 residues. Here the CDR3 reads CSVDGGLKNYGYTF. CDR3 bases: TGCAGCGTTGATGGGGGGCTGAAGAACTATGGCTACACCTTC.